Listed below are T cell receptor beta chains from one sample, sequenced in a study of post-analysis software for immune sequencing data. TCRdb reanalysed the PCR reads using MiXCR and keeps one entry per CDR3 protein. The profile shows a few hundred thousand distinct CDR3 sequences, under 55% of them singletons. Sequenced: blood. The receptor source for this set is a girl aged 5-17 years with multiple sclerosis. Both conserved end residues are part of each CDR3. Each record gives: V gene, CDR3 length, D gene, clone size, J gene, CDR3 protein, CDR3 DNA. D genes are given only for firm matches. The listing skips clone size in some rows; elsewhere it reads once, few, many or a size class.

V: TRBV20-1
length: 19
D: -
size: -
J: TRBJ1-3
CDR3: CSARLSPRGAGVIGNTIYF
DNA: TGCAGTGCTAGACTCTCTCCGCGCGGGGCAGGGGTCATTGGAAACACCATATATTTT

V: TRBV6-5
length: 15
D: TRBD1
size: few
J: TRBJ2-1
CDR3: CASSFPGQGNNEQFF
DNA: TGTGCCAGCAGTTTCCCGGGACAGGGAAACAATGAGCAGTTCTTC

V: TRBV5-1
length: 16
D: TRBD2
size: -
J: TRBJ2-5
CDR3: CASSMAGTSGPETQYF
DNA: TGCGCCAGCAGCATGGCCGGGACTAGCGGTCCAGAGACCCAGTACTTC

V: TRBV7-8
length: 16
D: -
size: -
J: TRBJ1-5
CDR3: CASSLEEQGINQPQHF
DNA: TGTGCCAGCAGCTTAGAAGAACAGGGTATCAATCAGCCCCAGCATTTT

V: TRBV7-3
length: 15
D: TRBD1
size: -
J: TRBJ1-5
CDR3: CASSYGQGSNQPQHF
DNA: TGTGCCAGCAGCTACGGACAGGGTAGCAATCAGCCCCAGCATTTT

V: TRBV29-1
length: 13
D: -
size: few
J: TRBJ2-3
CDR3: CSVESGYTDTQYF
DNA: TGCAGCGTTGAATCGGGGTACACAGATACGCAGTATTTT

V: TRBV4-1
length: 16
D: -
size: few
J: TRBJ2-1
CDR3: CASSQDQGIPYNEQFF
DNA: TGCGCCAGCAGCCAAGACCAGGGGATACCCTACAATGAGCAGTTCTTC

V: TRBV5-1
length: 17
D: TRBD2
size: once
J: TRBJ2-1
CDR3: CASSLGLAGISYNEQFF
DNA: TGCGCCAGCAGCCTGGGACTAGCGGGAATCTCCTACAATGAGCAGTTCTTC

V: TRBV3-1
length: 15
D: -
size: -
J: TRBJ1-1
CDR3: CASSPGVVWPTEAFF
DNA: TGTGCCAGCAGCCCCGGCGTTGTATGGCCCACTGAAGCTTTCTTT

V: TRBV7-2
length: 14
D: -
size: few
J: TRBJ2-5
CDR3: CASSLGVLQETQYF
DNA: TGTGCCAGCAGCTTAGGGGTCTTACAAGAGACCCAGTACTTC

V: TRBV20-1
length: 16
D: -
size: few
J: TRBJ2-1
CDR3: CSARDVGRPLGDEQFF
DNA: TGCAGTGCTAGAGATGTTGGCCGACCCCTGGGCGATGAGCAGTTCTTC

V: TRBV7-2
length: 17
D: -
size: -
J: TRBJ2-1
CDR3: CASSLTRDLLAYNEQFF
DNA: TGTGCCAGCAGCTTGACTAGGGATCTATTAGCCTACAATGAGCAGTTCTTC

V: TRBV6-5
length: 16
D: TRBD2
size: -
J: TRBJ2-1
CDR3: CASRKTSGSNYNEQFF
DNA: TGTGCCAGCAGGAAAACTAGCGGGAGCAACTACAATGAGCAGTTCTTC

V: TRBV12-3/TRBV12-4
length: 12
D: -
size: -
J: TRBJ1-2
CDR3: CASSFRQDGHTF
DNA: TGTGCCAGCAGTTTTCGACAGGATGGCCACACCTTC

V: TRBV28
length: 18
D: TRBD2
size: few
J: TRBJ2-5
CDR3: CASSLSPGLAGRQETQYF
DNA: TGTGCCAGCAGTTTATCTCCGGGACTAGCGGGACGGCAAGAGACCCAGTACTTC

V: TRBV7-2
length: 15
D: TRBD1
size: -
J: TRBJ2-1
CDR3: CASSLAGTGVSEQFF
DNA: TGTGCCAGCAGCTTAGCTGGGACAGGGGTCAGTGAGCAGTTCTTC

V: TRBV10-3
length: 21
D: -
size: -
J: TRBJ2-5
CDR3: CAISVNRISPETRRSQETQYF
DNA: TGTGCCATCAGTGTTAATCGGATTTCGCCAGAGACAAGACGTTCTCAAGAGACCCAGTACTTC

V: TRBV29-1
length: 14
D: -
size: -
J: TRBJ2-2
CDR3: CSVLFGERPGELFF
DNA: TGCAGCGTTCTTTTCGGGGAGAGACCCGGGGAGCTGTTTTTT